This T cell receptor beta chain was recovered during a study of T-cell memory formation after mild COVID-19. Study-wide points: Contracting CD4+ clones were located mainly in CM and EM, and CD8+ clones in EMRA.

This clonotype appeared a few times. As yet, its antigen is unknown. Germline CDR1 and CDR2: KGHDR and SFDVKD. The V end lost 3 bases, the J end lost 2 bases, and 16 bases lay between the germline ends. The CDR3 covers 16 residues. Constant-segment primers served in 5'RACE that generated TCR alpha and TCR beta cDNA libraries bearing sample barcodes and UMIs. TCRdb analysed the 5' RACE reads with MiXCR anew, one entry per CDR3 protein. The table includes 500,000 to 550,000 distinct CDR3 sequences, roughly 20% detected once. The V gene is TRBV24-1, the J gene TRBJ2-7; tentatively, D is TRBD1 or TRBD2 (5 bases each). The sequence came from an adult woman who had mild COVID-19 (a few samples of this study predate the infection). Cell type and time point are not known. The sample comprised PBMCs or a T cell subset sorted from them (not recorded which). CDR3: CATSDATDYPPYEQYF. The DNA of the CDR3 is TGTGCCACCAGTGATGCGACAGACTACCCACCCTACGAGCAGTACTTC.